The 21 T cell receptor beta chains presented below share a single source sample, sequenced in a study of OX40 agonist ivuxolimab in advanced cancers. The repertoire was sequenced with immunoSEQ multiplex PCR; TCRdb's copy has only in-frame clones and lacks some. The sample comprises about 56,000 clones, approximately 92% of which are singletons, and approximately 10% rests with the top ten. This specimen was CD4+ or CD8+ T cells sorted from blood, taken in a trial of the OX40 agonist ivuxolimab. The receptors derive from an adult with an advanced solid tumor such as melanoma, head and neck, liver or kidney cancer.

The CDR3 loop reads CASSLGASEQFF. In nucleotides, the CDR3 is TGTGCCAGCAGCTTAGGGGCAAGCGAGCAGTTCTTC. This chain connects TRBV7-8 to TRBJ2-1; D is undetermined. This CDR3 is built from 12 residues. V was pared by 1 base and J by 10 bases, with 8 bases between. The germline CDR1 and CDR2 sequences are SGHVS and FQNEAQ.

V and J are TRBV4-1 and TRBJ2-5, with D hard to call. V lost 1 base to trimming and J lost 1 base, with 4 bases between them. CDR3 length: 13 amino acids. Germline-derived CDR1 and CDR2 are MGHRA and YSYEKL. CDR3 in amino acids: CASSQGPQETQYF. CDR3 sequence (DNA): TGCGCCAGCAGCCAAGGCCCCCAAGAGACCCAGTACTTC.

The chain's CDR3 is CASSLETSGGYNEQFF. DNA of the CDR3: TGCGCCAGCAGCTTGGAAACTAGCGGGGGCTATAATGAGCAGTTCTTC. This chain uses TRBV5-1 with TRBJ2-1; 11 bases match TRBD2. CDR1 and CDR2 (germline): SGHRS, YFSETQ. This CDR3 has 16 amino acids. The V gene end was trimmed by 0 bases and the J gene end by 7 bases; junction bases not matched to a gene: 6. The variable domain in full, with the rest retrieved from reference TRBV5-1 and TRBJ2-1, is KAGVTQTPRYLIKTRGQQVTLSCSPISGHRSVSWYQQTPGQGLQFLFEYFSETQRNKGNFPGRFSGRQFSNSRSEMNVSTLELGDSALYLCASSLETSGGYNEQFFGPGTRLTVL.

The gene calls are TRBV28 and TRBJ2-7; D unresolved. Germline lookup yields CDR1 MDHEN and CDR2 SYDVKM. The CDR3 runs to 14 residues. The germline V and J ends were trimmed by 3 bases and 8 bases, with 17 bases remaining between them. The CDR3 DNA sequence: TGTGCCAGCAGTTTCCAAAGGATACCTACGAAGCAGTACTTC. The encoded protein is CASSFQRIPTKQYF.

This chain joins TRBV2 and TRBJ1-5; 7 bases map to TRBD1. CDR1 SNHLY and CDR2 FYNNEI come from the germline V gene. The CDR3 is 16 residues long. Losses at the gene ends were 7 bases for V and 0 bases for J; bases not matched to a gene: 9. The CDR3 DNA reads TGTGCCAGCACCTTAGACAGGGCCCTTAGCAATCAGCCCCAGCATTTT. Residues: CASTLDRALSNQPQHF.

V and J are TRBV7-3 and TRBJ1-1, with TRBD1 as a possible D gene (6 bases). V lost 3 bases and J 1 base, leaving 6 bases between the germline ends. CDR3 length: 13 residues. From germline, CDR1 is SGHTA and CDR2 FQGTGA. The CDR3 sequence: CASSLGQNTEAFF. The CDR3 nucleotides are TGTGCCAGCAGCTTGGGACAGAACACTGAAGCTTTCTTT.

This clone was counted a single time. In DNA, the CDR3 is TGTGCCAGTAGTATAGCCCCCGCATGGGAACCGTATAGCAATCAGCCCCAGCATTTT. It codes for CASSIAPAWEPYSNQPQHF. The chain employs TRBV19 and TRBJ1-5, with D uncertain. Germline CDR1 reads LNHDA; CDR2 reads SQIVND (reference sequence). V gave up 1 base and J gave up 0 bases, with 19 bases separating them. This CDR3 is 19 amino acids long.

The sample holds a few counts of this clone. The rearrangement joins TRBV21-1 to TRBJ2-7; the table names TRBD1, a call not compared with the DNA. TRBV21-1 is deemed a pseudogene. This CDR3 is built from 15 residues. CDR3 loop: CASDTWGLLPYEQYF. The DNA of the CDR3 is TGTGCCAGCGACACTTGGGGGCTCCTTCCCTACGAGCAGTACTTC.

V and J are TRBV11-2 and TRBJ2-5; 9 bases are a match to TRBD1. V shed 3 bases and J 5 bases; nucleotides not matched to a gene: 1. Looked up from germline, CDR1 is SGHAT and CDR2 is FQNNGV. This CDR3 is 13 amino acids long. CDR3 DNA sequence: TGTGCCAGCAGCTTGGACAGGGGTGAGACCCAGTACTTC. Protein sequence: CASSLDRGETQYF. Drawing the rest from reference TRBV11-2 and TRBJ2-5, the complete variable domain is EAGVAQSPRYKIIEKRQSVAFWCNPISGHATLYWYQQILGQGPKLLIQFQNNGVVDDSQLPKDRFSAERLKGVDSTLKIQPAKLEDSAVYLCASSLDRGETQYFGPGTRLLVL.

The rearrangement joins TRBV6-5 to TRBJ2-5; D might be TRBD1 (6 bases). The J call may be mistaken, given a closer DNA end match to TRBJ2-7. Germline-derived CDR1 and CDR2 are MNHEY and SVGAGI. This CDR3 has 13 residues. DNA for the CDR3: TGTGCCAGCAGTCAAGACAGGACCTACGAGCAGTACTTC. Its translation: CASSQDRTYEQYF.

V gene TRBV10-3 combines with J gene TRBJ2-2; maybe TRBD2 (6 bases). V dropped 2 bases and J dropped 5 bases, with 6 bases sitting between them. There are 13 residues in the CDR3. Germline assignment: CDR1 ENHRY and CDR2 SYGVKD. CDR3 residues: CAISERGTGELFF. CDR3 in DNA: TGTGCCATCAGTGAGCGGGGGACCGGGGAGCTGTTTTTT.

This chain uses TRBV18 with TRBJ2-1, with 11 bases identical to TRBD1. The germline gives CDR1 KGHSH, CDR2 LQKENI. This CDR3 contains 15 residues. After removal of 3 bases from V and 3 bases from J, the junction contained 1 base not matched to a gene. The CDR3: CASSPGTGGYNEQFF. The CDR3 DNA follows: TGTGCCAGCTCACCCGGGACAGGGGGCTACAATGAGCAGTTCTTC.

The genes are TRBV28 and TRBJ2-2; D possibly corresponds to TRBD2 (7 bases). Germline V CDR1 and CDR2: MDHEN, SYDVKM. This CDR3 has 17 residues. Trimming took off 5 bases at V and 2 bases at J, with 18 bases between the two ends. The CDR3 loop is CASSGGVQGRNTGELFF. The CDR3 DNA sequence: TGTGCCAGCAGTGGGGGGGTACAGGGTAGAAACACCGGGGAGCTGTTTTTT.

The chain recombines TRBV6-5 with TRBJ1-1; the D is unclear. Trimming left V 0 bases short and J 3 bases short, with 5 bases between. CDR3 length: 13 residues. Germline CDR1 is MNHEY and CDR2 is SVGAGI. The CDR3 sequence is CASSYSRDTEAFF. DNA of the CDR3: TGTGCCAGCAGTTACTCGAGAGACACTGAAGCTTTCTTT.

This CDR3 is CASSLPAAYEQYF. The CDR3 DNA is TGTGCCAGCAGCTTGCCAGCTGCCTACGAGCAGTACTTC. This chain connects TRBV5-5 to TRBJ2-7; D is unresolved. Germline V gene lookup returns CDR1 SGHKS and CDR2 YYEKEE (reference sequence). The germline V and J ends were trimmed by 1 base and 2 bases, with 7 bases remaining between them. This CDR3 is 13 amino acids long.

V is TRBV6-5 and J is TRBJ2-7; perhaps TRBD1 as D (6 bases). Germline CDR1 MNHEY, CDR2 SVGAGI. CDR3 length: 14 residues. V lost 6 bases, J lost 7 bases, and 19 bases lay in between. The CDR3 DNA follows: TGTGCCAGCAGAAAACCGGGACATGTTGAAGAGCAGTACTTC. Translation: CASRKPGHVEEQYF.

The chain is built from TRBV11-2 and TRBJ1-4, with TRBD1 identical over 7 bases. CDR1 is SGHAT and CDR2 is FQNNGV in the germline V gene. The CDR3 sequence is 15 residues long. The junction had 8 bases not matched to a gene; V was cut back by 2 bases and J by 8 bases. CDR3 sequence (DNA): TGTGCCAGCAGCTTAAATGGGGACAGAAGGGAAAAACTGTTTTTT. Translating gives CASSLNGDRREKLFF.

In its sample, this clone was seen once. This chain uses TRBV10-3 with TRBJ2-7; D possibly corresponds to TRBD1 (6 bases). V was clipped by 3 bases and J by 2 bases, with 11 bases between them. In germline, CDR1 is ENHRY, CDR2 SYGVKD. This CDR3 spans 14 amino acids. CDR3 loop: CAISDGTRTYEQYF. The CDR3 DNA sequence: TGTGCCATCAGTGATGGGACACGTACCTACGAGCAGTACTTC.

This sequence joins TRBV10-2 and TRBJ2-7; D may be TRBD2 (5 bases). With 6 bases removed from V and 5 bases from J, the gap between germline ends came to 8 bases. The CDR3 totals 11 residues. The germline V gene encodes CDR1 WSHSY and CDR2 SAAADI. The CDR3 reads CASRLAHEQYF. CDR3 DNA sequence: TGCGCCAGCAGGCTAGCCCACGAGCAGTACTTC.

This rearrangement joins TRBV19 to TRBJ2-5; D may be TRBD1 or TRBD2 (5 bases each). Trimming stripped 5 bases from V and 7 bases from J, with 17 bases between. Germline lookup yields CDR1 LNHDA and CDR2 SQIVND (reference sequence). The length of the CDR3 is 14 residues. This chain's CDR3 is CASSPQGPNWTQYF. CDR3 nucleotides: TGTGCCAGTAGTCCCCAGGGACCTAACTGGACCCAGTACTTC.

The CDR3 sequence: CASSFSGVNTEAFF. The CDR3 DNA is TGTGCCAGCAGCTTCTCGGGGGTGAACACTGAAGCTTTCTTT. This chain joins TRBV7-2 and TRBJ1-1, with a possible D match to TRBD1 (5 bases). V was cut by 3 bases and J by 0 bases, with 8 bases left in between. Germline V lookup: CDR1 SGHTA, CDR2 FQGNSA. The CDR3 loop spans 14 amino acids.